Below, 16 T cell receptor beta chains from the same sample are listed, as sequenced in a study of follicular helper T cells after annual influenza vaccination. Repertoires were generated with immunoSEQ multiplex PCR, while TCRdb's copy carries only in-frame clones and drops some. The data contain about 7,100 clones, approximately 82% of them singletons. The time point denotes: 2015-2016 season, 7 days after influenza vaccination. The sequencing used CXCR5- memory CD4+ T cells sorted from blood, collected 7 days after influenza vaccination. The receptors were sampled from an adult who received the influenza vaccine.

The chain joins TRBV5-1 to TRBJ2-2; 9 bases align to TRBD2. Trimming removed 3 bases from V and 6 bases from J; junction bases left unmatched: 9. The length of the CDR3 is 16 residues. Germline CDR1 SGHRS, CDR2 YFSETQ. This CDR3 reads CASSSGLARSAGELFF. The CDR3 DNA reads TGCGCCAGCAGCTCCGGACTAGCGCGTTCAGCCGGGGAGCTGTTTTTT.

The chain combines TRBV5-5 with TRBJ2-3, with 10 bases identical to TRBD2. The CDR3 covers 16 residues. The trim removed 6 bases at V and 2 bases at J, leaving 9 bases unmatched. Germline values: CDR1 SGHKS, CDR2 YYEKEE (reference sequence). CDR3 DNA: TGTGCCAGCACCCAACTAGCGGGGTTTGTCACAGATACGCAGTATTTT. Amino acid sequence: CASTQLAGFVTDTQYF.

V gene TRBV19 combines with J gene TRBJ1-5; 11 bases match TRBD1. This CDR3 region has 16 residues. Germline V gene sequence: CDR1 LNHDA, CDR2 SQIVND (reference sequence). The trim removed 4 bases at V and 5 bases at J, leaving 7 bases unmatched. The CDR3 spells CASSRGTGGRDQPQHF. The CDR3 DNA reads TGTGCCAGTAGTAGAGGGACAGGGGGAAGGGATCAGCCCCAGCATTTT.

The chain has TRBV18 and TRBJ2-7, with 10 bases that match TRBD2. Unmatched junction bases numbered 10, after V lost 6 bases and J lost 5 bases. Germline V gives CDR1 KGHSH, CDR2 LQKENI. CDR3 length equals 15 residues. CDR3 sequence reads: CASSRTSGTADEQYF. The CDR3 DNA is TGTGCCAGCTCGAGGACTAGCGGTACGGCCGACGAGCAGTACTTC.

This clone was detected only a few times. The genes are TRBV19 and TRBJ1-5; D not certain. This CDR3 is built from 12 residues. The germline V gene has CDR1 LNHDA and CDR2 SQIVND (reference sequence). V dropped 7 bases and J dropped 3 bases, with 7 bases sitting between them. CDR3 in DNA: TGTGCCAGTAAGCAAATCAATCAGCCCCAGCATTTT. It specifies CASKQINQPQHF. The full variable domain, in which reference TRBV19 and TRBJ1-5 provide the parts outside the CDR3, is DGGITQSPKYLFRKEGQNVTLSCEQNLNHDAMYWYRQDPGQGLRLIYYSQIVNDFQKGDIAEGYSVSREKKESFPLTVTSAQKNPTAFYLCASKQINQPQHFGDGTRLSIL.

The rearrangement joins TRBV6-1 to TRBJ2-1, with 8 positions matching TRBD2. The J segment lost 4 bases and the V segment lost 6 bases, leaving 5 bases of the junction unmatched. The CDR3 sequence is 14 residues long. CDR1 and CDR2 from the germline V gene are MNHNS and SASEGT. The chain's CDR3 is CASSPGTSYNEQFF. Written as DNA, the CDR3 is TGTGCCAGCAGCCCCGGGACTAGTTACAATGAGCAGTTCTTC.

V and J are TRBV2 and TRBJ2-3; tentatively, D is TRBD1 or TRBD2 (5 bases each). CDR3 length: 13 residues. Germline lookup yields CDR1 SNHLY and CDR2 FYNNEI. V was trimmed by 6 bases and J by 0 bases, leaving 7 bases between them. This CDR3 reads CASSRDSTDTQYF. As DNA, the CDR3 is TGTGCCAGCAGCCGGGACAGCACAGATACGCAGTATTTT.

This clone has a single count. The V gene is TRBV5-4, the J gene TRBJ2-5; D tentatively fits TRBD1 or TRBD2 (5 bases each). Germline lookup yields CDR1 SGHNT and CDR2 YYREEE (reference sequence). V gave up 4 bases and J gave up 5 bases, with 18 bases separating them. This CDR3 contains 15 residues. DNA of the CDR3: TGTGCCAGCAGCGCATCCGGGACCCAAAGGGAGACCCAGTACTTC. This translates into CASSASGTQRETQYF.

The V and J genes are TRBV10-3 and TRBJ2-1, with 7 bases fitting TRBD1. This CDR3 has 14 amino acids. CDR1 ENHRY and CDR2 SYGVKD come from the germline V gene. V was pared by 7 bases and J by 7 bases, with 10 bases of the junction left unmatched. In DNA form, the CDR3 reads TGTGCCATCAATCCCGGGACAGTTGAAAATGAGCAGTTCTTC. It specifies CAINPGTVENEQFF.

This sequence joins TRBV4-3 and TRBJ1-6; D is ambiguous. The germline gives CDR1 LGHNA, CDR2 YSLEER. CDR3 length: 17 amino acids. The germline V and J ends were trimmed by 0 bases and 0 bases, with 9 bases remaining between them. DNA of the CDR3: TGCGCCAGCAGCCAAGACCCAGCGAGCTCCTATAATTCACCCCTCCACTTT. This encodes CASSQDPASSYNSPLHF.

The rearrangement links TRBV30 to TRBJ1-4; TRBD1 matches at 7 bases. CDR3 size: 13 residues. Germline values: CDR1 GTSNPN, CDR2 SVGIG (reference sequence). With V trimmed by 3 bases and J by 8 bases, 6 bases remained unmatched. The CDR3 bases are TGTGCCTGGAGCAGGGGGGTGGTGGAAAAACTGTTTTTT. It yields the protein CAWSRGVVEKLFF.

CDR3 DNA: TGTGCCAGCAGCTTAACGAGGACAGGGGGCGATGAAAAACTGTTTTTT. Translated, it gives CASSLTRTGGDEKLFF. V and J are TRBV7-3 and TRBJ1-4; 11 nucleotides align to TRBD1. The ends lost 0 bases at V and 6 bases at J; junction bases unmatched: 3. The CDR3 totals 16 residues. Germline V lookup: CDR1 SGHTA, CDR2 FQGTGA.

This chain joins TRBV9 and TRBJ2-1; 12 positions agree with TRBD2. With 4 bases clipped from V and 4 bases from J, the junction kept 9 bases outside the gene matches. The CDR3 is 17 residues long. Germline V gene sequence: CDR1 SGDLS, CDR2 YYNGEE. The CDR3 loop reads CASSSRALAGGYNEQFF. Here the CDR3 DNA reads TGTGCCAGCAGCTCTCGGGCCCTAGCGGGAGGGTACAATGAGCAGTTCTTC.

This chain uses TRBV11-2 with TRBJ2-3; D not resolved. V lost 1 base, J lost 0 bases, and 5 bases lay in between. This CDR3 contains 14 residues. Germline lookup yields CDR1 SGHAT and CDR2 FQNNGV. The CDR3 DNA is TGTGCCAGCAGCTTAGGTAGCAGCACAGATACGCAGTATTTT. It yields the protein CASSLGSSTDTQYF.

This chain joins TRBV7-2 and TRBJ1-2; D might be TRBD1 (5 bases). Germline CDR1 and CDR2: SGHTA and FQGNSA. This CDR3 spans 15 amino acids. With 4 bases removed from V and 4 bases from J, the gap between germline ends came to 16 bases. This CDR3 reads CASSSTRQGVYGYTF. The CDR3 nucleotides are TGTGCCAGCAGCTCTACTCGTCAGGGTGTCTATGGCTACACCTTC.

This clone has a single count. This sequence joins TRBV9 and TRBJ1-4; 7 nucleotides match TRBD1. This CDR3 region has 15 residues. V lost 3 bases, J lost 7 bases, and 9 bases stayed unmatched. Germline CDR1 and CDR2: SGDLS and YYNGEE. The CDR3 DNA reads as TGTGCCAGCAGCGCCCTGGACAGGACGTCTGAAAAACTGTTTTTT. Translating it yields CASSALDRTSEKLFF.